The 5 T cell receptor beta chains below come from one sample, sequenced in a study of blood T cell repertoires in COVID-19. Sequenced by immunoSEQ multiplex PCR; TCRdb stores in-frame clones only, minus some. In the table there are tens of thousands of clones, over 75% of which are singletons. Material: peripheral blood. The receptors were sampled from a human donor with acute or convalescent COVID-19. The donor label of this sample is uncertain.

The chain carries TRBV9 and TRBJ2-3; 10 nucleotides align to TRBD1. V trimming: 2 bases; J trimming: 4 bases; junction bases outside the gene matches: 7. The CDR3 has 16 amino acids. CDR1 SGDLS and CDR2 YYNGEE come from the germline V gene. The DNA for the CDR3 is TGTGCCAGCAGCGTTGGACAGGGGGGGATTCCAGATACGCAGTATTTT. Encoded protein: CASSVGQGGIPDTQYF.

This chain connects TRBV14 to TRBJ1-6; D perhaps matches TRBD1 (6 bases). The CDR3 extends over 14 amino acids. Germline lookup yields CDR1 SGHDN and CDR2 FVKESK. V gave up 3 bases and J gave up 10 bases, with 13 bases separating them. This CDR3 is CASSHRGIWSPLHF. The CDR3 nucleotides read TGTGCCAGCAGCCATAGGGGGATTTGGTCACCCCTCCACTTT.

This clone was recorded once. This chain uses TRBV5-1 with TRBJ2-1; D is unclear. Deletions cut 0 bases from V and 5 bases from J, with 12 bases between. Looked up from germline, CDR1 is SGHRS and CDR2 is YFSETQ. The CDR3 totals 15 residues. The DNA for the CDR3 is TGCGCCAGCAGCTTGGCCCCGGATAGCAACAATGAGCAGTTCTTC. Translation: CASSLAPDSNNEQFF.

This clone was detected only a few times. The chain couples TRBV2 to TRBJ2-7; D is perhaps TRBD2 (7 bases). The CDR3 runs to 16 residues. The germline V and J ends were trimmed by 3 bases and 5 bases, with 20 bases remaining between them. CDR1 is SNHLY, CDR2 FYNNEI, per germline. DNA of the CDR3: TGTGCCAGCAGTGACCGGATTGGGGGGGCGCGCAACGAGCAGTACTTC. This codes for CASSDRIGGARNEQYF.

The V gene is TRBV7-6, the J gene TRBJ2-2, with 9 bases matching TRBD2. CDR3 length equals 15 residues. Germline trimming cut 3 bases from V and 6 bases from J; bases unmatched to any gene: 5. Germline assignment: CDR1 SGHVS and CDR2 FNYEAQ. The CDR3 loop reads CASSFIAGDAGELFF. The CDR3 nucleotides read TGTGCCAGCAGCTTCATAGCGGGGGACGCCGGGGAGCTGTTTTTT. Variable domain in full (rest from reference TRBV7-6 and TRBJ2-2): GAGVSQSPRYKVTKRGQDVALRCDPISGHVSLYWYRQALGQGPEFLTYFNYEAQQDKSGLPNDRFSAERPEGSISTLTIQRTEQRDSAMYRCASSFIAGDAGELFFGEGSRLTVL.